This T cell receptor (beta chain) emerged from a study of T cell repertoires in cytomegalovirus infection. At the level of the study: Through public TCR beta signatures, both CMV infection and matching HLA type were indicated.

There are a few counts of this clonotype. The target antigen is unknown. Germline V gene lookup returns CDR1 SGHTA and CDR2 FQGNSA. Trimming cost V 0 bases and J 1 base; bases outside gene matches: 9. The CDR3 spans 18 residues. General study findings and limits: Pooled public TCR beta family frequency picked out CMV carriers with the relevant HLA. HLA-C-restricted CMV-specific TCR beta clonotypes were dominant in the ex vivo response.

TCRdb processed the reads anew with MiXCR; each CDR3 protein has one entry. The sample has more than 400,000 distinct CDR3 sequences, more than 20% seen once. The receptor comes from a human donor in good health (CMV status not recorded). Some clones in this sample may be carry-over from other donors' samples. The sequenced material came from PBMCs. The rearrangement joins TRBV7-2 to TRBJ2-5, with 9 bases fitting TRBD1. CDR3 nucleotides: TGTGCCAGCAGCTTAGCTACCCGACTGGGACAGGGCCAAGAGACCCAGTACTTC. It specifies CASSLATRLGQGQETQYF.